This entry describes one TCR beta chain. Antigen: not known. This sample is part of a study of shared clonotypes between healthy human individuals. Turning to the study itself: The composition of the donors was two women and a few men aged 18 to 49.

General study points: Represented genetic and exposure-history diversity was restricted by having few donors. Researchers sampled blood only, noting tissue repertoires likely differ.

The authors sequenced unsorted PBMC DNA on ten immunoSEQ deep assay plates. TCRdb keeps only in-frame clones here, not all; method: immunoSEQ multiplex PCR. The sample lists some 500,000 clones; roughly four fifths were seen once. This TCR was recovered from a woman aged 40 to 50 in good health. Some clones in this sample may be carry-over from other donors' samples. What was sequenced was PBMCs.

The CDR3 DNA reads TGTGCCATCCTTCGGTTACCCCATTACAATGAGCAGTTCTTC. Protein: CAILRLPHYNEQFF. V is TRBV28 and J is TRBJ2-1; D remains ambiguous. The CDR3 covers 14 residues. Germline V gene lookup returns CDR1 MDHEN and CDR2 SYDVKM. Trimming stripped 10 bases from V and 4 bases from J, with 17 bases between.